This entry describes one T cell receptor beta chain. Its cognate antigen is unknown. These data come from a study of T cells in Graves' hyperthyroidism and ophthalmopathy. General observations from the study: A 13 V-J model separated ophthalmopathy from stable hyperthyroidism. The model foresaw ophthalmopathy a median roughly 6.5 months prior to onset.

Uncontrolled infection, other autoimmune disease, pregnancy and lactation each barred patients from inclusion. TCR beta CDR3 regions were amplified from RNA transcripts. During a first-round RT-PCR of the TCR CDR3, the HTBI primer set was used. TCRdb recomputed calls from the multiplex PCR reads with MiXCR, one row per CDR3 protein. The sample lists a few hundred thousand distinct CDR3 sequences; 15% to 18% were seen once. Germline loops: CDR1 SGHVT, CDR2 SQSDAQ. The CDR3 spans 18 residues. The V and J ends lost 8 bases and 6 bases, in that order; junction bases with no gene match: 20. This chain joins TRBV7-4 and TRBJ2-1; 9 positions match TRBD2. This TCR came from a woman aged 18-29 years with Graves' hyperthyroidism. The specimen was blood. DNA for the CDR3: TGTGCCAGCCCCCCCCGGGGCGGGGGGGCCGGCTTGGCCAATGAGCAGTTCTTC. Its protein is CASPPRGGGAGLANEQFF.